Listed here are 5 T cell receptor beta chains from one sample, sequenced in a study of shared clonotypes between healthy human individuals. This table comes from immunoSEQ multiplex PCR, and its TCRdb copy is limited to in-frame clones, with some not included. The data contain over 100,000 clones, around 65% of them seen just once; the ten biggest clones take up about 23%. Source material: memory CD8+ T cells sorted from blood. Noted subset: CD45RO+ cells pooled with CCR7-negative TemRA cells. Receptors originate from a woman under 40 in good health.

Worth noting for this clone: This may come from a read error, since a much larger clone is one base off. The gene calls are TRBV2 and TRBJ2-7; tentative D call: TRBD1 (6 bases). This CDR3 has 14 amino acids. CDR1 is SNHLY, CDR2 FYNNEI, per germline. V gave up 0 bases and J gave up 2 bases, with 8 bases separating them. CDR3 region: CASSEAGGPYEQYF. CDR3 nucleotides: TGTGCCAGCAGTGAAGCAGGGGGACCCTACGAGCAGTACTTC.

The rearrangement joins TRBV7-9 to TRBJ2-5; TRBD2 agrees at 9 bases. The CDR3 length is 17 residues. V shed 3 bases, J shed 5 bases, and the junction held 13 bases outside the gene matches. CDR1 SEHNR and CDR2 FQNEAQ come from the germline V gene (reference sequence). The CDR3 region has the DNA TGTGCCAGCAGCTTCTTGGCCGGGACTAGCTTTGAGGAGACCCAGTACTTC. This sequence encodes CASSFLAGTSFEETQYF. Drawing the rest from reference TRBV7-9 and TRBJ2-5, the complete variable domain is DTGVSQNPRHKITKRGQNVTFRCDPISEHNRLYWYRQTLGQGPEFLTYFQNEAQLEKSRLLSDRFSAERPKGSFSTLEIQRTEQGDSAMYLCASSFLAGTSFEETQYFGPGTRLLVL.

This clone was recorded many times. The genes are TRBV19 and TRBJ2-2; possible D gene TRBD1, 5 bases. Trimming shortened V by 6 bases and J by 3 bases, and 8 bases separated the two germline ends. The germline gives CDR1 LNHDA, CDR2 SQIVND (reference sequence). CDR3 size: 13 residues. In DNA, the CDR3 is TGTGCCAGTAGCGACAGATACACCGGGGAGCTGTTTTTT. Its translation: CASSDRYTGELFF.

The CDR3, as DNA: TGTGCCAGCAGCTGGGGGTTTAACTATGGCTACACCTTC. This translates into CASSWGFNYGYTF. This chain joins TRBV5-4 and TRBJ1-2, with a weak D call TRBD1 (5 bases). The CDR3 has 13 residues. Germline-derived CDR1 and CDR2 are SGHNT and YYREEE (reference sequence). Trimming stripped 3 bases from V and 1 base from J, with 7 bases between. Looking up the rest from reference TRBV5-4 and TRBJ1-2 gives the full variable domain: ETGVTQSPTHLIKTRGQQVTLRCSSQSGHNTVSWYQQALGQGPQFIFQYYREEENGRGNFPPRFSGLQFPNYSSELNVNALELDDSALYLCASSWGFNYGYTFGSGTRLTVV.

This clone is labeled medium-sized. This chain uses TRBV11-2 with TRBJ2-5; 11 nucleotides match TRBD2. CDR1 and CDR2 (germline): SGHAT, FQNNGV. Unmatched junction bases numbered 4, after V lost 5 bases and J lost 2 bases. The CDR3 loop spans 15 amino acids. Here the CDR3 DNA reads TGTGCCAGCAGCGCCGGGACTAGCGGACAAGAGACCCAGTACTTC. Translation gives CASSAGTSGQETQYF.